Below are 10 T cell receptor beta chains sequenced from a single sample in a study of T cell changes during pregnancy in multiple sclerosis. Sequenced by immunoSEQ multiplex PCR; TCRdb stores in-frame clones only, minus some. The data hold about 74,000 clones, with approximately 92% observed a single time. The specimen comprised peripheral blood, sampled after pregnancy. The receptors here all came from a female donor in good health, enrolled as a control in a pregnancy study.

V gene TRBV18 combines with J gene TRBJ2-7, with 10 nucleotides matching TRBD1. CDR1 is KGHSH, CDR2 LQKENI, per germline. CDR3 length equals 13 residues. With V trimmed by 5 bases and J by 5 bases, 3 bases remained unmatched. The CDR3, as DNA: TGTGCCAGCTCAACCGGGACAGGGGACGAGCAGTACTTC. Its protein product is CASSTGTGDEQYF.

In its sample, this clone was seen once. This chain links TRBV7-2 with TRBJ2-2; 7 bases align to TRBD1. Trimming removed 2 bases from V and 6 bases from J; junction bases left unmatched: 3. The germline gives CDR1 SGHTA, CDR2 FQGNSA. CDR3 length: 14 amino acids. In DNA form, the CDR3 reads TGTGCCAGCAGCTTAACAGGGGTAGCCGGGGAGCTGTTTTTT. This codes for CASSLTGVAGELFF.

V and J are TRBV5-1 and TRBJ1-5; D remains unclear. Trimming removed 5 bases at V and 0 bases at J, with 12 bases between. Germline V gene data show CDR1 as SGHRS and CDR2 as YFSETQ. CDR3 size: 15 residues. Written as DNA, the CDR3 is TGCGCCAGCAGATCGACACCCGATAGCAATCAGCCCCAGCATTTT. It encodes CASRSTPDSNQPQHF.

This sequence joins TRBV4-3 and TRBJ1-3, with unresolved D. The CDR3 spans 15 residues. Trimming took off 1 base at V and 2 bases at J, with 9 bases between the two ends. Germline CDR1 is LGHNA and CDR2 is YSLEER. The chain's CDR3 is CASSQAQLAGNTIYF. CDR3 DNA sequence: TGCGCCAGCAGCCAAGCGCAACTCGCTGGAAACACCATATATTTT.

This clone is a singleton in its sample. V is TRBV5-1 and J is TRBJ2-7; tentatively, D is TRBD1 (5 bases). Trimming stripped 5 bases from V and 6 bases from J, with 12 bases between. The CDR3 loop spans 12 amino acids. Germline V gene data show CDR1 as SGHRS and CDR2 as YFSETQ. CDR3 coding DNA: TGCGCCAGCAGTCAAGGGGCCGTCGAGCAGTACTTC. It codes for CASSQGAVEQYF.

The chain uses TRBV28 and TRBJ2-5; 10 bases are shared with TRBD1. The V and J ends lost 5 bases and 5 bases, in that order; junction bases with no gene match: 5. Germline CDR1 MDHEN, CDR2 SYDVKM. The CDR3 is made up of 14 amino acids. The CDR3 reads CASSPSTGGETQYF. The CDR3 bases are TGTGCCAGCAGTCCTTCGACAGGGGGCGAGACCCAGTACTTC.

This chain connects TRBV10-2 to TRBJ1-2; D is unresolved. Germline CDR1 is WSHSY and CDR2 is SAAADI. The CDR3 runs to 15 residues. The V gene lost 3 bases and the J gene lost 4 bases, with 15 bases spanning the gap. The CDR3 DNA follows: TGCGCCAGCAGTGATTCGAGTTTCCCTCGCTATGGCTACACCTTC. It yields the protein CASSDSSFPRYGYTF.

V usage is TRBV4-1 and J usage is TRBJ2-1, with D possibly matching TRBD1 (6 bases). This CDR3 has 16 residues. V lost 5 bases, J lost 7 bases, and 21 bases lay in between. Germline V gene sequence: CDR1 MGHRA, CDR2 YSYEKL. In DNA, the CDR3 is TGCGCCAGCAGCTTGTTGGGGAGACAGGTATGTAATGAGCAGTTCTTC. Translating it yields CASSLLGRQVCNEQFF.

CDR3 sequence (DNA): TGTGCCAGCACCCCGAGGGGGTATGAGCAGTTCTTC. Encoded protein: CASTPRGYEQFF. The chain links TRBV28 to TRBJ2-1; D possibly corresponds to TRBD1 (6 bases). V shed 7 bases and J shed 8 bases, with 12 bases lying between them. Germline CDR1 is MDHEN and CDR2 is SYDVKM. CDR3 length equals 12 residues.

The rearrangement links TRBV27 to TRBJ2-7, with 7 bases that match TRBD1. This CDR3 contains 14 residues. V shed 4 bases and J 2 bases; nucleotides not matched to a gene: 5. Germline V gene lookup returns CDR1 MNHEY and CDR2 SMNVEV (reference sequence). DNA for the CDR3: TGTGCCAGCAGTTGGGGACAGTCAGCCTACGAGCAGTACTTC. Its protein product is CASSWGQSAYEQYF.